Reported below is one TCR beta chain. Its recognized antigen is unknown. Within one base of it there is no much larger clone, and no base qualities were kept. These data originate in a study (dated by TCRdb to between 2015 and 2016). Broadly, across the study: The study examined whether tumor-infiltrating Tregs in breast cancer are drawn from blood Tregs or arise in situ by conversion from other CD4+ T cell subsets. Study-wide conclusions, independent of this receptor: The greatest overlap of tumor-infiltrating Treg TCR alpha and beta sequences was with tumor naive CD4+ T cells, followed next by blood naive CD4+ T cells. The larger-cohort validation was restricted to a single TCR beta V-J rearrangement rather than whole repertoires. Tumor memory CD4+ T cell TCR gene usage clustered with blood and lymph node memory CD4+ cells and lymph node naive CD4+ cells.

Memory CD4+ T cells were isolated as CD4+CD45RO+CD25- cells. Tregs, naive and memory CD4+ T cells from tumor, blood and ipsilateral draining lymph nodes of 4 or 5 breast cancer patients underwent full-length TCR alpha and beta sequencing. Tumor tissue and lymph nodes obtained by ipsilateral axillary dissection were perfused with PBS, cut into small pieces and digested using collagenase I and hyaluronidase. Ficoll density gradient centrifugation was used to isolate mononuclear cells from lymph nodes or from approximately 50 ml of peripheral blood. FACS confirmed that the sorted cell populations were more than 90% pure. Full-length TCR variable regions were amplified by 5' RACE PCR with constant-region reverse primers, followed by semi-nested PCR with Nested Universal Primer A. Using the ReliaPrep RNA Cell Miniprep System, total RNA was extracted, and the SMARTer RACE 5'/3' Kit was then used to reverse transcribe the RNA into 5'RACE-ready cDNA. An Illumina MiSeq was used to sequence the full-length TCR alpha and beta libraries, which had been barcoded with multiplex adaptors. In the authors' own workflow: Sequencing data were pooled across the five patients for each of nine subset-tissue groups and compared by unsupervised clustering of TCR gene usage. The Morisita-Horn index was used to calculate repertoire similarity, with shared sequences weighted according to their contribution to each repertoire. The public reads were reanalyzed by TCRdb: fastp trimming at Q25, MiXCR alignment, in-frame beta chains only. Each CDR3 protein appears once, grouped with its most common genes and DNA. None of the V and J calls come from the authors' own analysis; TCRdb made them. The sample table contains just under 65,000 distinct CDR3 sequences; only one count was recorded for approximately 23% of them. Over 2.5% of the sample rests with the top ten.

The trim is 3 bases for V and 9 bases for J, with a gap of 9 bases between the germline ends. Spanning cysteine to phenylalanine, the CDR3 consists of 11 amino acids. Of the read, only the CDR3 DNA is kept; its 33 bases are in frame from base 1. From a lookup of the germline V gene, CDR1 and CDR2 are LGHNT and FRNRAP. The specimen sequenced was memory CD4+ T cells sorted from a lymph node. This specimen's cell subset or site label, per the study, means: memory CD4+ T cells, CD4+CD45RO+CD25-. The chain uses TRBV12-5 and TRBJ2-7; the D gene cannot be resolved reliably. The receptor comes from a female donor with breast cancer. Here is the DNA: TGTGCTAGTGGTTTTTATGGCGGGCAGTACTTC. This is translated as CASGFYGGQYF. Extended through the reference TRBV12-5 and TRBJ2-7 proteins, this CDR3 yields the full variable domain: DARVTQTPRHKVTEMGQEVTMRCQPILGHNTVFWYRQTMMQGLELLAYFRNRAPLDDSGMPKDRFSAEMPDATLATLKIQPSEPRDSAVYFCASGFYGGQYFGPGTRLTVT.